A single T cell receptor beta chain is shown here with its context. Its antigen remains unidentified. Trimming removed 3 bases from V and 10 bases from J; junction bases left unmatched: 7. CDR1 LGHNA and CDR2 YSLEER come from the germline V gene. There are 15 residues in the CDR3. This entry comes from a study of Ad26.COV2.S vaccination and SARS-CoV-2 variants. Looking at the study overall: The trial was COV1001 and the donor's arm was Ad26.COV2.S. Ad26.COV2.S shots went into the muscle once or twice, 56 days apart.

The protocol was immunoSEQ multiplex PCR, while the TCRdb copy is restricted to in-frame clones and leaves out a portion. The profile shows under 550,000 clones, approximately 88% of them singletons. Broader study findings: The breadth of spike-specific CD8+ and CD4+ T cell responses after vaccination was reportedly substantial.

Treatment noted: around 19 received Ad26.COV2.S at low or high dose, single or two shots; a few received placebo; per-sample allocation not given. The samples date from day 63 after the first vaccine or placebo injection. The rearrangement uses TRBV4-3 and TRBJ1-6; 9 bases line up with TRBD1. Here the sequenced sample was peripheral blood, taken in a trial of Ad26.COV2.S vaccine versus placebo. The origin of this receptor is a person aged 18-60 years who received the Ad26.COV2.S COVID-19 vaccine or a placebo. Here the CDR3 DNA reads TGCGCCAGCAGCCACTACAGGGGGCTCGACTCACCCCTCCACTTT. Translating it yields CASSHYRGLDSPLHF.